In this sample, the clone carrying this TCR beta chain turned up a few times. Germline-derived CDR1 and CDR2 are SGHVS and FNYEAQ. This CDR3 spans 15 amino acids. Trimming took 5 bases from V and 1 from J, leaving 14 bases between them. Data came from immunoSEQ multiplex PCR; TCRdb stores just in-frame clones and leaves some out. The sample lists 15,000 to 20,000 clones; approximately 75% were seen once. The data derive from a study of somatic mutations in cytotoxic T cells in rheumatoid arthritis. At the level of the study: Prior to any treatment and right after diagnosis, patient blood (approximately 29 ml EDTA) was drawn.

Sequenced sample: CD8+ T cells sorted from blood. V and J are TRBV7-6 and TRBJ1-1; no definite D call. The receptor's source is an adult with rheumatoid arthritis. CDR3 loop: CASSLLWGSNTEAFF. In nucleotides, the CDR3 is TGTGCCAGCAGCCTACTGTGGGGATCGAACACTGAAGCTTTCTTT.